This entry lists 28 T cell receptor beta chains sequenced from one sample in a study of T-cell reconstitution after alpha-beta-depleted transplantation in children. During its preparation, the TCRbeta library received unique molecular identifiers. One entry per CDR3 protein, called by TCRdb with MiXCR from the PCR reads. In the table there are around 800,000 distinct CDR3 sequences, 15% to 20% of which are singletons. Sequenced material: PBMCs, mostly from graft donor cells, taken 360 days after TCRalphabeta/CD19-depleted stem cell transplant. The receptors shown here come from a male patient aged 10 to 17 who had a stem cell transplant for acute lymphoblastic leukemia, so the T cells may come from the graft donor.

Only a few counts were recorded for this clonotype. CDR3 amino acids: CSAMDRLGANVLTF. DNA for the CDR3: TGCAGTGCTATGGACAGGCTTGGGGCCAACGTCCTGACTTTC. The chain uses TRBV20-1 and TRBJ2-6; the match to TRBD1 covers 7 bases. This CDR3 comprises 14 residues. Germline CDR1 and CDR2: DFQATT and SNEGSKA (reference sequence). V was clipped by 4 bases and J by 3 bases; unmatched bases: 3.

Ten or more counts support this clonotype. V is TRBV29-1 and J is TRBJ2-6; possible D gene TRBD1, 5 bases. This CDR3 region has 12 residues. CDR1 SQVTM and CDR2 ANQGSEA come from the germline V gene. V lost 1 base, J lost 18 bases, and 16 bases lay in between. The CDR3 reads CSVEGQGALPTF. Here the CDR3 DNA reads TGCAGCGTTGAAGGGCAAGGGGCGTTGCCGACTTTC.

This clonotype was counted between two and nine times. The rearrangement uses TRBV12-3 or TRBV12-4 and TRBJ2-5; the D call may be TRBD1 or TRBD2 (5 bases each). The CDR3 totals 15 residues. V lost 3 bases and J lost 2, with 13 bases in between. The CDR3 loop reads CASSLGTTPQETQYF. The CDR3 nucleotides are TGTGCCAGCAGTTTGGGGACCACCCCACAAGAGACCCAGTACTTC.

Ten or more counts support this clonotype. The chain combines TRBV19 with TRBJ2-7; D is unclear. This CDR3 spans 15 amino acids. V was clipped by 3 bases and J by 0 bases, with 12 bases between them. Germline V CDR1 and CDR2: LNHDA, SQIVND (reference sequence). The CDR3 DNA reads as TGTGCCAGTAGTATCTCCGGCGGAGACTCCTACGAGCAGTACTTC. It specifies CASSISGGDSYEQYF.

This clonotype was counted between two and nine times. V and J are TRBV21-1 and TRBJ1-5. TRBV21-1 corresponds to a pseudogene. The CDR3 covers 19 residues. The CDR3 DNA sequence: TGTGCCAGCAGCAAAAAGGAGGAGGGCGAACCTTATAGCAATCAGCCCCAGCATTTT. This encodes CASSKKEEGEPYSNQPQHF.

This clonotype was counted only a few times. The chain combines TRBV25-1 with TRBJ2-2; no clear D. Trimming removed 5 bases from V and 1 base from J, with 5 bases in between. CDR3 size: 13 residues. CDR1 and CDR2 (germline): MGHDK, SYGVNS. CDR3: CASSTLNTGELFF. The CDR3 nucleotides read TGTGCCAGCAGTACACTGAACACCGGGGAGCTGTTTTTT.

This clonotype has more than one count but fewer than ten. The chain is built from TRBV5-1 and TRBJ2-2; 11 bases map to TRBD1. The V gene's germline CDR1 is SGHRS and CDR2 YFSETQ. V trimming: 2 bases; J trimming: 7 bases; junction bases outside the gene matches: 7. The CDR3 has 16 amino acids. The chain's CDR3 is CASSFRTGGYVGELFF. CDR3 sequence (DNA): TGCGCCAGCAGCTTTCGGACAGGGGGCTATGTCGGGGAGCTGTTTTTT.

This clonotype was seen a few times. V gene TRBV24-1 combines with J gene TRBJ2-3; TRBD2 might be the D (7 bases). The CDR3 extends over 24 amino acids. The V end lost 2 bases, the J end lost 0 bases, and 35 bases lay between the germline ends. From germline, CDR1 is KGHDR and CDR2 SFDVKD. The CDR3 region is CATSDSFSPFERESQGHSTDTQYF. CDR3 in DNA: TGTGCCACCAGTGATTCCTTTTCCCCATTTGAGCGGGAAAGTCAGGGACACAGCACAGATACGCAGTATTTT.

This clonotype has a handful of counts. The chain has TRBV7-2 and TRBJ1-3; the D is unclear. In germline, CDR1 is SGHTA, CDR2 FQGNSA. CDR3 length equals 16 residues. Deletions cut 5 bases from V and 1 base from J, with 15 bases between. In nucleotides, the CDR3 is TGTGCCAGCAGCCCCAGACGGCGTTTGTCTGGAAACACCATATATTTT. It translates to CASSPRRRLSGNTIYF. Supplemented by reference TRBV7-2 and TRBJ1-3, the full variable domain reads GAGVSQSPSNKVTEKGKDVELRCDPISGHTALYWYRQSLGQGLEFLIYFQGNSAPDKSGLPSDRFSAERTGGSVSTLTIQRTQQEDSAVYLCASSPRRRLSGNTIYFGEGSWLTVV.

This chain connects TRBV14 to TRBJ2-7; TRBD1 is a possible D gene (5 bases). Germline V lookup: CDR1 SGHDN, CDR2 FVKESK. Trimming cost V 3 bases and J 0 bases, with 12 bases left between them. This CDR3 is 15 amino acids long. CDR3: CASSHLDTLSYEQYF. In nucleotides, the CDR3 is TGTGCCAGCAGCCACTTGGACACACTCTCCTACGAGCAGTACTTC. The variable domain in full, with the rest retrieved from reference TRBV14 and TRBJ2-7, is EAGVTQFPSHSVIEKGQTVTLRCDPISGHDNLYWYRRVMGKEIKFLLHFVKESKQDESGMPNNRFLAERTGGTYSTLKVQPAELEDSGVYFCASSHLDTLSYEQYFGPGTRLTVT.

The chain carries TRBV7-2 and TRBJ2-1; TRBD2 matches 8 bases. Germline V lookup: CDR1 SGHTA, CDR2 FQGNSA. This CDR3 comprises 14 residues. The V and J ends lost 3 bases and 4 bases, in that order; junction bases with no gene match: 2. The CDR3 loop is CASSFEREYNEQFF. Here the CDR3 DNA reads TGTGCCAGCAGCTTTGAGCGGGAGTACAATGAGCAGTTCTTC.

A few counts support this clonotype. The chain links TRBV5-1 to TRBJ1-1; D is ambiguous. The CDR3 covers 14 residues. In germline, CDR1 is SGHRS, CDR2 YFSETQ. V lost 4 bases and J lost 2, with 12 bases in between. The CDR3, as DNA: TGCGCCAGCAGCACAGAGTTGCAAAACACTGAAGCTTTCTTT. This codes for CASSTELQNTEAFF.

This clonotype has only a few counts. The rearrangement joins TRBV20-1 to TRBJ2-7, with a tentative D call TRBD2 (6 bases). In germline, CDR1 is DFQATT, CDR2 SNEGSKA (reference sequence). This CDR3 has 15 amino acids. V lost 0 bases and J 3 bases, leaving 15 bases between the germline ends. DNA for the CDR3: TGCAGTGCTAGAGATCCCGGCGGGGCTGACTACGAGCAGTACTTC. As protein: CSARDPGGADYEQYF.

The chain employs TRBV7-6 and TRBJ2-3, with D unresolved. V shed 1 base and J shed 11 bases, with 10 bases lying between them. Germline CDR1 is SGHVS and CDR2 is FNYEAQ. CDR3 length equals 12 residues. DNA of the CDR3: TGTGCCAGCAGCTTAGTTCTAGGCGGGCAGTATTTT. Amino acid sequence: CASSLVLGGQYF.

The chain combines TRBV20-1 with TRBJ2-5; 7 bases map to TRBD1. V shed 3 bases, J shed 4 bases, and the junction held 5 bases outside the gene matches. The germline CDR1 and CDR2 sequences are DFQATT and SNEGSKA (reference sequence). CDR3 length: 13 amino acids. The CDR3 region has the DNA TGCAGTGCTAGTGACACAGGGGCAGAGACCCAGTACTTC. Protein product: CSASDTGAETQYF.

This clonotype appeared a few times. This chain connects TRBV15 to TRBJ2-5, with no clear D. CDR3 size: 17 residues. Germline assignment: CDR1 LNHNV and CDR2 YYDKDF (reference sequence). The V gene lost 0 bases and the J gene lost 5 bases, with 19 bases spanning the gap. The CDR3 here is CATSRDWFELGRETQYF. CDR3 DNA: TGTGCCACCAGCAGAGATTGGTTTGAGTTAGGTCGGGAGACCCAGTACTTC.

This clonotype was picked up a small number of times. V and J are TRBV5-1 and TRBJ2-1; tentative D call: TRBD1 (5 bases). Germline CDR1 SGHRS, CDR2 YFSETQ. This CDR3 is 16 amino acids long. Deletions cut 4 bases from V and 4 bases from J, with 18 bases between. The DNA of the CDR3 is TGCGCCAGCAGCCCCGTAGGGGTAGCTCCTTACAATGAGCAGTTCTTC. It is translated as CASSPVGVAPYNEQFF.

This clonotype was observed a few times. The DNA of the CDR3 is TGTGCCAGCAGTGAGGAAGGACCCCTGGGAGCAAATACGCAGTATTTT. It is translated as CASSEEGPLGANTQYF. V usage is TRBV2 and J usage is TRBJ2-3; tentative D call: TRBD2 (5 bases). The CDR3 is made up of 16 amino acids. Trimming left V 3 bases short and J 7 bases short, with 20 bases between. Per the germline V gene, CDR1 is SNHLY and CDR2 is FYNNEI. The complete variable domain, with remaining parts taken from reference TRBV2 and TRBJ2-3, reads EPEVTQTPSHQVTQMGQEVILRCVPISNHLYFYWYRQILGQKVEFLVSFYNNEISEKSEIFDDQFSVERPDGSNFTLKIRSTKLEDSAMYFCASSEEGPLGANTQYFGPGTRLTVL.

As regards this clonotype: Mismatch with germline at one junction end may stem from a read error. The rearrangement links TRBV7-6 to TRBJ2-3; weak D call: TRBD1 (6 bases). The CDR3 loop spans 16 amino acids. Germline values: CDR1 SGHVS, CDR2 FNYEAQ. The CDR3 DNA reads TGTGCCAGCAGCTTAGCTAGTGGACCTTGGACAGATACGCAGTTTTTT. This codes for CASSLASGPWTDTQFF.

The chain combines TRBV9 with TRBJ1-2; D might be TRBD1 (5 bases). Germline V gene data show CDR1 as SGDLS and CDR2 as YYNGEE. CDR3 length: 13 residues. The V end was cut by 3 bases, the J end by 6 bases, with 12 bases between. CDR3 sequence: CASSATGADGYTF. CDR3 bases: TGTGCCAGCAGCGCGACTGGGGCGGATGGCTACACCTTC. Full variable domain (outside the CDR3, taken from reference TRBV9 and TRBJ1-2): DSGVTQTPKHLITATGQRVTLRCSPRSGDLSVYWYQQSLDQGLQFLIQYYNGEERAKGNILERFSAQQFPDLHSELNLSSLELGDSALYFCASSATGADGYTFGSGTRLTVV.

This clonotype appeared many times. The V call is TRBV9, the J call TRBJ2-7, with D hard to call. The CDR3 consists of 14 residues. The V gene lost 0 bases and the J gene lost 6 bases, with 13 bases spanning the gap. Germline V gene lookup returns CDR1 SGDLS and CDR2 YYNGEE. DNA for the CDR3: TGTGCCAGCAGCGTAGGATTAACCACCCGCGAGCAGTACTTC. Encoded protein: CASSVGLTTREQYF.

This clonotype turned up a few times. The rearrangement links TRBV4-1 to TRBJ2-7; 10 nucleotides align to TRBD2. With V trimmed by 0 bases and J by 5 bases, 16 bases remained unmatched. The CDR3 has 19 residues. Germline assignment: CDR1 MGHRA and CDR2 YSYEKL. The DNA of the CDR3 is TGCGCCAGCAGCCAAGAGCCCGCTCTCTTCCTAGCGGGAGTCGACGAGCAGTACTTC. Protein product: CASSQEPALFLAGVDEQYF.

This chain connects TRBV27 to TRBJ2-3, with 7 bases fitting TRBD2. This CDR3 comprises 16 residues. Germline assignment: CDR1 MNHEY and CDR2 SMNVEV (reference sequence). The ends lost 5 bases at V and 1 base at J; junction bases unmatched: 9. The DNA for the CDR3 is TGTGCCAGCAGTCCCCAGTGGGAGGGCCGCACAGATACGCAGTATTTT. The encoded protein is CASSPQWEGRTDTQYF.

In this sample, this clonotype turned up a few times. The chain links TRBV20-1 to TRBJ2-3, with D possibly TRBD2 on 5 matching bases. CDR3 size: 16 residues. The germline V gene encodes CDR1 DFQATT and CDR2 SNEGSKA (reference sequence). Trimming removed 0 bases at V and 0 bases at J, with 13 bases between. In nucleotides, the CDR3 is TGCAGTGCTAGAGATCGCATGGGCGGGAGCACAGATACGCAGTATTTT. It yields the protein CSARDRMGGSTDTQYF.

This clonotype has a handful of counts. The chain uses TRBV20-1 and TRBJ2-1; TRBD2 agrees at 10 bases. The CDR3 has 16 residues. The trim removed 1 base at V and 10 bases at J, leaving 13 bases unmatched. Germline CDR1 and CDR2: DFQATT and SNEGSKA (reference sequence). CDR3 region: CSARGFLAGAKSEQFF. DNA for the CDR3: TGCAGTGCTAGAGGATTTCTAGCGGGAGCCAAATCCGAGCAGTTCTTC.

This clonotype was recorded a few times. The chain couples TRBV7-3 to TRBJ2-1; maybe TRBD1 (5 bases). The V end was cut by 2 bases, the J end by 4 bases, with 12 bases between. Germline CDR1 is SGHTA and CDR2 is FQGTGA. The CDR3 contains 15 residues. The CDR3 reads CASSLVTDTYNEQFF. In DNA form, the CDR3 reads TGTGCCAGCAGCTTAGTTACGGACACGTACAATGAGCAGTTCTTC.

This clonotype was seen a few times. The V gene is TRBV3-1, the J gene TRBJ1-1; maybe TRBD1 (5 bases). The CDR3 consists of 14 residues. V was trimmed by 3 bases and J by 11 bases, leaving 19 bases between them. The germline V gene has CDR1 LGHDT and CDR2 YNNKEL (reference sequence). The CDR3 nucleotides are TGTGCCAGCAGCCAGGCTCTTTTGGGGGAGGTGGCTTTCTTT. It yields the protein CASSQALLGEVAFF. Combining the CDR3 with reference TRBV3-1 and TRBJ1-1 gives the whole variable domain DTAVSQTPKYLVTQMGNDKSIKCEQNLGHDTMYWYKQDSKKFLKIMFSYNNKELIINETVPNRFSPKSPDKAHLNLHINSLELGDSAVYFCASSQALLGEVAFFGQGTRLTVV.

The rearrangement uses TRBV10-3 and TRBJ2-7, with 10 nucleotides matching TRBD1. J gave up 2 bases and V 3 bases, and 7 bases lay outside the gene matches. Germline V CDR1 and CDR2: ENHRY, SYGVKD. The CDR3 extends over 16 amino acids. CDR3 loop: CAISDRTGGPTYEQYF. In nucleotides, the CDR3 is TGTGCCATCAGTGATCGGACAGGGGGTCCTACCTACGAGCAGTACTTC.